One sample yielded the 32 T cell receptor beta chains listed below, sequenced in a study of OX40 agonist ivuxolimab in advanced cancers. Generated by immunoSEQ multiplex PCR, the TCRdb table keeps only in-frame clones and is missing some. The sample records about 60,000 clones, approximately 87% being singletons. The source material was CD4+ or CD8+ T cells sorted from blood, sampled in a trial of the OX40 agonist ivuxolimab. The receptors here all came from an adult with an advanced solid tumor such as melanoma, head and neck, liver or kidney cancer.

The rearrangement uses TRBV10-3 and TRBJ2-1; D is perhaps TRBD2 (6 bases). Per germline, CDR1 ENHRY and CDR2 SYGVKD. Trimming took off 5 bases at V and 2 bases at J, with 16 bases between the two ends. The CDR3 has 16 residues. The CDR3 spells CAISTTGGLAYNEQFF. The CDR3 DNA reads TGTGCCATCAGTACGACCGGGGGACTGGCCTACAATGAGCAGTTCTTC.

The chain links TRBV11-2 to TRBJ2-3; the D is unclear. Trimming removed 1 base at V and 0 bases at J, with 8 bases between. Germline V CDR1 and CDR2: SGHAT, FQNNGV. The CDR3 is 15 amino acids. Written as DNA, the CDR3 is TGTGCCAGCAGCTTAGCTCGGATTAGCACAGATACGCAGTATTTT. Translation: CASSLARISTDTQYF. The variable domain in full, with the rest retrieved from reference TRBV11-2 and TRBJ2-3, is EAGVAQSPRYKIIEKRQSVAFWCNPISGHATLYWYQQILGQGPKLLIQFQNNGVVDDSQLPKDRFSAERLKGVDSTLKIQPAKLEDSAVYLCASSLARISTDTQYFGPGTRLTVL.

The CDR3 sequence is CASSSALRDTEAFF. The CDR3 DNA is TGCGCCAGCAGCTCCGCCCTTAGAGACACTGAAGCTTTCTTT. The V and J genes are TRBV5-1 and TRBJ1-1; no reliable D call. This CDR3 contains 14 residues. Trimming shortened V by 3 bases and J by 3 bases, and 12 bases separated the two germline ends. The germline gives CDR1 SGHRS, CDR2 YFSETQ.

This clone was seen only a few times. This chain links TRBV5-1 with TRBJ2-7, with unresolved D. This CDR3 has 13 residues. V lost 3 bases to trimming and J lost 6 bases, with 13 bases between them. CDR1 is SGHRS and CDR2 is YFSETQ in the germline V gene. The CDR3 protein is CASSSGPGGEQYF. DNA for the CDR3: TGCGCCAGCAGCTCAGGACCGGGCGGCGAGCAGTACTTC.

This clone was seen a single time. The gene calls are TRBV2 and TRBJ1-4; no firm D call. The CDR3 spans 14 residues. Trimming pared 5 bases from V and 6 bases from J, leaving 13 bases between. The germline gives CDR1 SNHLY, CDR2 FYNNEI. The CDR3 here is CASSRGFPDEKLFF. The CDR3 DNA reads TGTGCCAGCAGTCGAGGGTTTCCTGATGAAAAACTGTTTTTT.

This chain connects TRBV5-5 to TRBJ2-1; D is unclear. The CDR3 contains 15 residues. The V end lost 0 bases, the J end lost 2 bases, and 9 bases lay between the germline ends. Germline loops: CDR1 SGHKS, CDR2 YYEKEE (reference sequence). Here the CDR3 DNA reads TGTGCCAGCAGCTTGGAAGTCTACACCTACAATGAGCAGTTCTTC. This encodes CASSLEVYTYNEQFF.

The V and J genes are TRBV9 and TRBJ2-2; D perhaps matches TRBD1 (6 bases). CDR1 and CDR2 (germline): SGDLS, YYNGEE. The CDR3 loop spans 16 amino acids. The ends were cut back, 4 bases at V and 0 bases at J, with 13 bases in the middle. The CDR3 DNA reads as TGTGCCAGCAGCATATCGGGACACGCGAACACCGGGGAGCTGTTTTTT. This encodes CASSISGHANTGELFF.

The genes are TRBV11-2 and TRBJ2-1; D is possibly TRBD2 (5 bases). Germline CDR1 reads SGHAT; CDR2 reads FQNNGV. The V gene lost 1 base and the J gene lost 2 bases, with 9 bases spanning the gap. The CDR3 runs 15 residues. The CDR3 spells CASSLVASTYNEQFF. The CDR3 nucleotides read TGTGCCAGCAGCTTAGTGGCTAGCACCTACAATGAGCAGTTCTTC.

The V gene is TRBV28, the J gene TRBJ1-2, with TRBD1 matching over 8 bases. Germline lookup yields CDR1 MDHEN and CDR2 SYDVKM. This CDR3 region has 16 residues. V lost 3 bases to trimming and J lost 14 bases; unmatched junction nucleotides: 20. The CDR3 is CASSFGTGVLNGWLTF. CDR3 nucleotide sequence: TGTGCCAGCAGTTTCGGGACAGGCGTACTCAATGGGTGGTTGACCTTC.

The rearrangement joins TRBV6-5 to TRBJ2-1; maybe TRBD1 (6 bases). The germline V gene encodes CDR1 MNHEY and CDR2 SVGAGI. V lost 1 base and J lost 6, with 16 bases in between. This CDR3 is built from 16 residues. The CDR3 spells CASSYLGQGRGNEQFF. In DNA, the CDR3 is TGTGCCAGCAGTTACTTAGGGCAGGGGAGAGGCAATGAGCAGTTCTTC.

V and J are TRBV6-1 and TRBJ2-2; possibly TRBD1 for D (5 bases). The V gene's germline CDR1 is MNHNS and CDR2 SASEGT. Trimming removed 6 bases at V and 5 bases at J, with 10 bases between. This CDR3 is built from 13 residues. Here the CDR3 reads CASSPQGTGELFF. CDR3 coding DNA: TGTGCCAGCAGCCCCCAGGGAACCGGGGAGCTGTTTTTT.

The gene calls are TRBV10-3 and TRBJ1-3; the D is unclear. Trimming left V 10 bases short and J 0 bases short, with 10 bases between. CDR1 and CDR2 from the germline V gene are ENHRY and SYGVKD. The CDR3 spans 13 residues. The CDR3 sequence is CATVRDSGNTIYF. CDR3 sequence (DNA): TGTGCCACCGTTCGGGACTCTGGAAACACCATATATTTT.

The V gene is TRBV7-8, the J gene TRBJ2-2; D call uncertain. The CDR3 runs to 14 residues. With 1 base removed from V and 6 bases from J, the gap between germline ends came to 9 bases. CDR1 and CDR2 from the germline V gene are SGHVS and FQNEAQ. The CDR3 DNA is TGTGCCAGCAGCTTAGATCGGAGAGCCGGGGAGCTGTTTTTT. Residues: CASSLDRRAGELFF.

The genes are TRBV18 and TRBJ2-7; maybe TRBD2 (6 bases). CDR1 and CDR2 (germline): KGHSH, LQKENI. The CDR3 runs to 15 residues. V was cut by 5 bases and J by 3 bases, with 17 bases left in between. This CDR3 is CASSLGLAKSYEQYF. The CDR3 bases are TGTGCCAGCTCATTAGGTCTAGCGAAAAGCTACGAGCAGTACTTC.

The V and J genes are TRBV15 and TRBJ2-2, with D hard to call. The CDR3 extends over 15 amino acids. Per the germline V gene, CDR1 is LNHNV and CDR2 is YYDKDF (reference sequence). V dropped 0 bases and J dropped 1 base, with 6 bases sitting between them. CDR3 region: CATSRDRKNTGELFF. The CDR3 region has the DNA TGTGCCACCAGCAGAGATCGGAAGAACACCGGGGAGCTGTTTTTT.

V is TRBV2 and J is TRBJ2-1, with 7 nucleotides matching TRBD2. The CDR3 runs 15 residues. The ends lost 1 base at V and 7 bases at J; junction bases unmatched: 7. Germline V lookup: CDR1 SNHLY, CDR2 FYNNEI. The CDR3 bases are TGTGCCAGCAGTGAAGGGACTAGGGGATGGAATGAGCAGTTCTTC. Translating gives CASSEGTRGWNEQFF.

The gene calls are TRBV9 and TRBJ2-2, with D tentatively TRBD2 (6 bases). CDR3 size: 15 residues. Germline V gene lookup returns CDR1 SGDLS and CDR2 YYNGEE. V was cut by 4 bases and J by 1 base, with 11 bases left in between. This CDR3 reads CASSPLGGNTGELFF. CDR3 DNA: TGTGCCAGCAGCCCTCTGGGAGGGAACACCGGGGAGCTGTTTTTT. The variable domain in full, completed from reference TRBV9 and TRBJ2-2, reads DSGVTQTPKHLITATGQRVTLRCSPRSGDLSVYWYQQSLDQGLQFLIQYYNGEERAKGNILERFSAQQFPDLHSELNLSSLELGDSALYFCASSPLGGNTGELFFGEGSRLTVL.

This chain uses TRBV28 with TRBJ2-2; D call uncertain. Deletions cut 6 bases from V and 4 bases from J, with 15 bases between. From germline, CDR1 is MDHEN and CDR2 SYDVKM. The CDR3 consists of 15 residues. The CDR3: CASRRGVLSTGELFF. The CDR3 coding sequence is TGTGCCAGCAGGCGTGGGGTCCTGAGCACCGGGGAGCTGTTTTTT.

The chain couples TRBV18 to TRBJ2-7, with D uncertain. Germline CDR1 and CDR2: KGHSH and LQKENI. V gave up 6 bases and J gave up 5 bases, with 14 bases separating them. CDR3 size: 13 residues. For the CDR3, the DNA is TGTGCCAGCTCCATCCAAAGGCAGGACGAGCAGTACTTC. Translation gives CASSIQRQDEQYF.

This chain uses TRBV4-2 with TRBJ2-3; D gene uncertain. This CDR3 comprises 17 residues. Per the germline V gene, CDR1 is LGHNA and CDR2 is YNFKEQ. V shed 0 bases and J shed 6 bases, with 19 bases lying between them. CDR3 sequence: CASSQEGGSRPRDTQYF. CDR3 sequence (DNA): TGTGCCAGCAGCCAAGAGGGCGGTAGCCGCCCTCGGGATACGCAGTATTTT.

The chain joins TRBV7-2 to TRBJ1-1; the D is unclear. CDR3 length: 13 residues. Trimming shortened V by 8 bases and J by 1 base, and 11 bases separated the two germline ends. CDR1 is SGHTA and CDR2 is FQGNSA in the germline V gene. The CDR3 coding sequence is TGTGCCAGCTCCCGCAAGGGGAACACTGAAGCTTTCTTT. Its protein product is CASSRKGNTEAFF.

This clone was seen only once. The rearrangement uses TRBV9 and TRBJ1-5; a weak D match, TRBD1 (5 bases). The germline V and J ends were trimmed by 3 bases and 2 bases, with 12 bases remaining between them. The CDR3 is 15 residues long. The germline V gene encodes CDR1 SGDLS and CDR2 YYNGEE. The CDR3 coding sequence is TGTGCCAGCAGCGAAGAGGGACGCCGCAATCAGCCCCAGCATTTT. This encodes CASSEEGRRNQPQHF. The whole variable domain, remainder taken from reference TRBV9 and TRBJ1-5, is DSGVTQTPKHLITATGQRVTLRCSPRSGDLSVYWYQQSLDQGLQFLIQYYNGEERAKGNILERFSAQQFPDLHSELNLSSLELGDSALYFCASSEEGRRNQPQHFGDGTRLSIL.

Notes on this clone: An end of the junction differs from the germline gene, which may be a read error. This chain joins TRBV19 and TRBJ1-4; maybe TRBD1 (5 bases). Looked up from germline, CDR1 is LNHDA and CDR2 is SQIVND (reference sequence). This CDR3 spans 17 amino acids. The CDR3 is CASSIDLRGAPKEKLFF. CDR3 bases: TGTGCCAGTAGTATAGATCTGCGAGGGGCGCCTAAAGAAAAACTGTTTTTT.

The rearrangement uses TRBV5-6 and TRBJ2-1; 11 bases fit TRBD1. The V and J ends lost 4 bases and 2 bases, in that order; junction bases with no gene match: 5. The germline gives CDR1 SGHDT, CDR2 YYEEEE. The CDR3 has 16 amino acids. The chain's CDR3 is CASSRDRGETYNEQFF. In DNA, the CDR3 is TGTGCCAGCAGCCGGGACAGGGGGGAGACCTACAATGAGCAGTTCTTC.

This chain uses TRBV7-9 with TRBJ2-2; tentative D call: TRBD1 (6 bases). Per the germline V gene, CDR1 is SEHNR and CDR2 is FQNEAQ (reference sequence). The CDR3 length is 13 residues. The ends were cut back, 8 bases at V and 0 bases at J, with 7 bases in the middle. CDR3 DNA sequence: TGTGCCAGCGGGACATCGAACACCGGGGAGCTGTTTTTT. Its translation: CASGTSNTGELFF.

This chain links TRBV11-3 with TRBJ2-1, with 10 bases that match TRBD2. Germline-derived CDR1 and CDR2 are SGHNT and YENEEA. The CDR3 is 17 residues long. Trimming cost V 0 bases and J 1 base; bases outside gene matches: 3. The CDR3 sequence is CASSLDSSGGSYNEQFF. CDR3 DNA sequence: TGTGCCAGCAGCTTAGATTCTAGCGGGGGTTCCTACAATGAGCAGTTCTTC.

The rearrangement uses TRBV5-1 and TRBJ2-7; TRBD1 is a possible D gene (7 bases). CDR1 and CDR2 (germline): SGHRS, YFSETQ. CDR3 length: 13 amino acids. V lost 5 bases to trimming and J lost 13 bases, with 22 bases between them. The DNA for the CDR3 is TGCGCCAGCAGGACCGGACTGGAGGGACAGATATACTTC. Amino acids: CASRTGLEGQIYF.

This chain joins TRBV5-4 and TRBJ2-1; TRBD1 matches 7 bases. The germline V gene has CDR1 SGHNT and CDR2 YYREEE (reference sequence). The V gene end was trimmed by 4 bases and the J gene end by 6 bases; junction bases not matched to a gene: 7. This CDR3 region has 14 residues. The CDR3 coding sequence is TGTGCCAGCAGCCCACGGGACAGAGGCAATGAGCAGTTCTTC. Translation gives CASSPRDRGNEQFF.

This clone was counted only a few times. This chain joins TRBV5-6 and TRBJ2-5; the match to TRBD2 covers 10 bases. The germline V gene has CDR1 SGHDT and CDR2 YYEEEE. This CDR3 spans 18 amino acids. Losses at the gene ends were 0 bases for V and 2 bases for J; bases not matched to a gene: 10. CDR3 sequence (DNA): TGTGCCAGCAGCTTGGTGGTTAGCGGGGGGCCCAGTCAAGAGACCCAGTACTTC. This encodes CASSLVVSGGPSQETQYF.

This clone was seen a single time. The V call is TRBV10-2, the J call TRBJ1-2, with D possibly being TRBD1 (6 bases). The CDR3 is made up of 13 amino acids. Deletions cut 6 bases from V and 7 bases from J, with 15 bases between. Germline CDR1 reads WSHSY; CDR2 reads SAAADI. In DNA, the CDR3 is TGCGCCAGCAGCCTCGCGGACAGAGGTGGCTACACCTTC. Translating gives CASSLADRGGYTF.

The rearrangement uses TRBV5-1 and TRBJ2-5; perhaps D is TRBD1 or TRBD2 (5 bases each). The germline CDR1 and CDR2 sequences are SGHRS and YFSETQ. Deletions cut 0 bases from V and 3 bases from J, with 12 bases between. This CDR3 has 15 amino acids. The CDR3 nucleotides are TGCGCCAGCAGCTTGGTCCTAGGGACGGAAGAGACCCAGTACTTC. It codes for CASSLVLGTEETQYF.

J is TRBJ2-5 and V is TRBV5-1; D gene unclear. Trimming cost V 0 bases and J 2 bases, with 5 bases left between them. This CDR3 is built from 13 residues. Germline-derived CDR1 and CDR2 are SGHRS and YFSETQ. CDR3 sequence reads: CASSLDQQETQYF. The CDR3 DNA reads as TGCGCCAGCAGCTTGGACCAGCAAGAGACCCAGTACTTC.